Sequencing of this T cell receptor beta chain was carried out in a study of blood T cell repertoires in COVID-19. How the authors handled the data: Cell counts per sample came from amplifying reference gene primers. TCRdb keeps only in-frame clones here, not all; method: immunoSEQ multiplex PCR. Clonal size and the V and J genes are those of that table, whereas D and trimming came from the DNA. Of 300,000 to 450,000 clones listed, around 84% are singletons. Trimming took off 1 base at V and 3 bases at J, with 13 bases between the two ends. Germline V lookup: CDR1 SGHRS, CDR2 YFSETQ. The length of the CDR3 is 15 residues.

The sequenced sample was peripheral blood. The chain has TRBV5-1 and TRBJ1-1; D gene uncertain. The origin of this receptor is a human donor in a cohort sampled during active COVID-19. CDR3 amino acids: CASSLIGSGDTEAFF. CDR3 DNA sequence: TGCGCCAGCAGCTTGATAGGGTCCGGGGACACTGAAGCTTTCTTT. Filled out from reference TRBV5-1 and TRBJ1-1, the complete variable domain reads KAGVTQTPRYLIKTRGQQVTLSCSPISGHRSVSWYQQTPGQGLQFLFEYFSETQRNKGNFPGRFSGRQFSNSRSEMNVSTLELGDSALYLCASSLIGSGDTEAFFGQGTRLTVV.